The present TCR beta chain was sequenced within a study of Graves' ophthalmopathy and Graves' hyperthyroidism. Germline values: CDR1 KGHSH, CDR2 LQKENI. This CDR3 has 14 amino acids. Trimming took 3 bases from V and 1 from J, leaving 10 bases between them. RNA transcripts yielded amplified TCR beta CDR3 regions. In the first round, RT-PCR was carried out with HTBI primers, and a multiplex PCR formed the second round. TCRdb itself ran the multiplex PCR reads through MiXCR, one entry per CDR3 protein. The sample has roughly 400,000 distinct CDR3 sequences, 17% seen once. Only newly diagnosed hyperthyroidism patients aged 18 to 65, with under 2 months' duration, were enrolled.

Sequencing was done on a sample of peripheral blood. The chain is built from TRBV18 and TRBJ2-7, with D unclear. This sequence was found in an adult woman with stable Graves' hyperthyroidism. CDR3 region: CASSPGPRSYEQYF. The CDR3 DNA follows: TGTGCCAGCTCACCGGGCCCAAGATCCTACGAGCAGTACTTC. Based on the CDR3 plus reference TRBV18 and TRBJ2-7, the full variable domain is NAGVMQNPRHLVRRRGQEARLRCSPMKGHSHVYWYRQLPEEGLKFMVYLQKENIIDESGMPKERFSAEFPKEGPSILRIQQVVRGDSAAYFCASSPGPRSYEQYFGPGTRLTVT.